A single sample is the source of the 5 T cell receptor beta chains below, sequenced in a study of blood T cell repertoires in COVID-19. Some clones are missing from TCRdb's copy, which holds only in-frame ones; the method was immunoSEQ multiplex PCR. The sample yields approximately 120,000 clones, around 63% seen once. Specimen: peripheral blood. The receptor set was obtained from a woman aged 70-85 years with acute or convalescent COVID-19.

The CDR3 region is CATAGGLAANEQFF. CDR3 sequence (DNA): TGTGCCACAGCGGGTGGGTTAGCGGCGAATGAGCAGTTCTTC. The gene calls are TRBV27 and TRBJ2-1, with D perhaps matching TRBD2 (6 bases). This CDR3 is built from 14 residues. The germline V gene encodes CDR1 MNHEY and CDR2 SMNVEV (reference sequence). Trimming stripped 10 bases from V and 7 bases from J, with 20 bases between.

This chain uses TRBV7-7 with TRBJ1-1; D is undetermined. Germline V gene data show CDR1 as SSHAT and CDR2 as FNYEAQ (reference sequence). This CDR3 contains 13 residues. Trimming pared 1 base from V and 1 base from J, leaving 4 bases between. The CDR3 reads CASSLGQNTEAFF. The CDR3 coding sequence is TGTGCCAGCAGCTTAGGACAGAACACTGAAGCTTTCTTT. The full variable domain, in which reference TRBV7-7 and TRBJ1-1 provide the parts outside the CDR3, is GAGVSQSPRYKVTKRGQDVTLRCDPISSHATLYWYQQALGQGPEFLTYFNYEAQPDKSGLPSDRFSAERPEGSISTLTIQRTEQRDSAMYRCASSLGQNTEAFFGQGTRLTVV.

The chain carries TRBV6-1 and TRBJ2-7; D is undetermined. The CDR3 contains 15 residues. Germline V gene data show CDR1 as MNHNS and CDR2 as SASEGT. The V gene lost 1 base and the J gene lost 2 bases, with 12 bases spanning the gap. The CDR3: CASSEERNPTYEQYF. The CDR3 region has the DNA TGTGCCAGCAGTGAAGAGAGGAATCCCACCTACGAGCAGTACTTC.

This clone has a handful of counts. The chain combines TRBV29-1 with TRBJ1-2; 9 nucleotides agree with TRBD1. J gave up 3 bases and V 3 bases, and 8 bases lay outside the gene matches. Germline values: CDR1 SQVTM, CDR2 ANQGSEA. The CDR3 is made up of 15 amino acids. CDR3 sequence: CSVDGVGQGHYGYTF. The DNA for the CDR3 is TGCAGCGTTGATGGGGTTGGACAGGGGCACTATGGCTACACCTTC.

Written as DNA, the CDR3 is TGTGCCAGCAGCCAAGCTCCTAGCGAGGGCGATGAGCAGTTCTTC. Translated: CASSQAPSEGDEQFF. The V gene is TRBV4-2, the J gene TRBJ2-1, with D maybe TRBD2 (6 bases). CDR1 and CDR2 (germline): LGHNA, YNFKEQ. V was clipped by 1 base and J by 8 bases, with 15 bases between them. The CDR3 is 15 residues long.